The 22 T cell receptor beta chains below come from one sample, sequenced in a study of identical twins. Each CDR3 protein is one row after TCRdb ran MiXCR on the 5' RACE reads. The sample carries roughly 540,000 distinct CDR3 sequences, roughly a fifth recorded once. This sample also appeared in a second study, on T cells expressing NK-cell markers.

Material for sequencing was CD4+ T cells sorted from blood. Source of these receptors: a woman aged 18-35 years in good health.

This chain uses TRBV10-3 with TRBJ1-2, with unresolved D. Per germline, CDR1 ENHRY and CDR2 SYGVKD. This CDR3 spans 14 amino acids. Trimming cost V 2 bases and J 7 bases, with 14 bases left between them. This CDR3 reads CAISETGESPGYTF. As DNA, the CDR3 is TGTGCCATCAGTGAGACCGGAGAGTCGCCTGGCTACACCTTC.

This clonotype was seen ten or more times. This chain uses TRBV12-5 with TRBJ2-1, with D perhaps matching TRBD1 or TRBD2 (5 bases each). Per germline, CDR1 LGHNT and CDR2 FRNRAP. Trimming shortened V by 7 bases and J by 4 bases, and 20 bases separated the two germline ends. The length of the CDR3 is 16 residues. For the CDR3, the DNA is TGTGCTAGTGCCACATCCCCCGGGACCCAATACAATGAGCAGTTCTTC. This codes for CASATSPGTQYNEQFF.

The sample holds many counts of this clonotype. The chain has TRBV5-1 and TRBJ2-3; no clear D. Germline-derived CDR1 and CDR2 are SGHRS and YFSETQ. Trimming removed 6 bases from V and 0 bases from J, with 14 bases in between. This CDR3 has 15 residues. The CDR3, as DNA: TGCGCCAGCAACAATCTTGGACCTAGCACAGATACGCAGTATTTT. It yields the protein CASNNLGPSTDTQYF.

The chain links TRBV11-2 to TRBJ2-2; possible D gene TRBD2, 5 bases. V was trimmed by 1 base and J by 3 bases, leaving 6 bases between them. CDR3 length: 14 residues. CDR1 and CDR2 from the germline V gene are SGHAT and FQNNGV. The CDR3 sequence: CASSLGEHTGELFF. Here the CDR3 DNA reads TGTGCCAGCAGCTTAGGGGAGCACACCGGGGAGCTGTTTTTT. Together with reference TRBV11-2 and TRBJ2-2, the CDR3 gives the full variable domain: EAGVAQSPRYKIIEKRQSVAFWCNPISGHATLYWYQQILGQGPKLLIQFQNNGVVDDSQLPKDRFSAERLKGVDSTLKIQPAKLEDSAVYLCASSLGEHTGELFFGEGSRLTVL.

This rearrangement joins TRBV6-1 to TRBJ2-3, with 8 bases fitting TRBD2. This CDR3 is 14 amino acids long. V dropped 10 bases and J dropped 1; count of bases not matched to a gene: 7. Germline CDR1 MNHNS, CDR2 SASEGT. The CDR3 nucleotides read TGTGCCACAATAGCGGGGAAACGCACAGATACGCAGTATTTT. Translated: CATIAGKRTDTQYF.

This clonotype was picked up many times. The rearrangement uses TRBV24-1 and TRBJ2-1; TRBD2 might be the D (6 bases). The V gene's germline CDR1 is KGHDR and CDR2 SFDVKD. Trimming left V 3 bases short and J 6 bases short, with 11 bases between. This CDR3 is built from 14 residues. DNA for the CDR3: TGTGCCACCAGTGATCCCCGGAGGGCCAATGAGCAGTTCTTC. Protein product: CATSDPRRANEQFF.

V is TRBV2 and J is TRBJ2-3; D could derive from TRBD1 or TRBD2 (6 bases each). V was cut by 6 bases and J by 3 bases, with 28 bases left in between. CDR3 length: 19 amino acids. The germline gives CDR1 SNHLY, CDR2 FYNNEI. The CDR3 loop is CASRGSVGGTAKQTDTQYF. The CDR3 DNA reads TGTGCCAGCAGAGGGTCGGTGGGGGGCACCGCCAAACAGACAGATACGCAGTATTTT.

This clonotype has ten or more counts. J is TRBJ1-1 and V is TRBV10-3; 8 positions agree with TRBD1. CDR3 length equals 15 residues. Looked up from germline, CDR1 is ENHRY and CDR2 is SYGVKD. V was clipped by 3 bases and J by 3 bases; unmatched bases: 6. The CDR3 loop is CAISDMDRVDTEAFF. The CDR3 nucleotides read TGTGCCATCAGTGACATGGACAGGGTAGACACTGAAGCTTTCTTT.

Only a few counts were recorded for this clonotype. The rearrangement joins TRBV12-3 or TRBV12-4 to TRBJ1-2, with a tentative D call TRBD1 (5 bases). The CDR3 length is 13 residues. V lost 3 bases, J lost 4 bases, and 9 bases lay in between. The CDR3 protein is CASSFNRPYGYTF. The CDR3 nucleotides read TGTGCCAGCAGTTTTAACAGGCCCTATGGCTACACCTTC.

This clonotype was picked up many times. The gene calls are TRBV20-1 and TRBJ1-1; D is possibly TRBD1 (6 bases). The CDR3 length is 11 residues. Germline V lookup: CDR1 DFQATT, CDR2 SNEGSKA (reference sequence). V lost 6 bases and J 6 bases, leaving 11 bases between the germline ends. CDR3: CSAWGGPEAFF. CDR3 bases: TGCAGTGCGTGGGGGGGCCCTGAAGCTTTCTTT.

This clonotype turned up a few times. This chain connects TRBV9 to TRBJ2-2, with D unclear. Per germline, CDR1 SGDLS and CDR2 YYNGEE. Trimming took 3 bases from V and 6 from J, leaving 12 bases between them. This CDR3 has 14 residues. CDR3 coding DNA: TGTGCCAGCAGCGGTCTCGGCTTCGCCGGGGAGCTGTTTTTT. Translated, it gives CASSGLGFAGELFF.

V is TRBV25-1 and J is TRBJ2-1; tentative D call: TRBD1 (6 bases). Germline V CDR1 and CDR2: MGHDK, SYGVNS. The CDR3 contains 16 residues. V was clipped by 3 bases and J by 0 bases, with 12 bases between them. CDR3 in DNA: TGTGCCAGCAGTGAGATACAGGGCAGCTCCTACAATGAGCAGTTCTTC. Translated: CASSEIQGSSYNEQFF.

The table lists this clonotype with a few counts. The V gene is TRBV20-1, the J gene TRBJ2-1; 7 bases are shared with TRBD2. In germline, CDR1 is DFQATT, CDR2 SNEGSKA (reference sequence). The CDR3 is 13 amino acids. The V and J ends lost 8 bases and 4 bases, in that order; junction bases with no gene match: 8. The CDR3 spells CSLIAGEYNEQFF. In DNA, the CDR3 is TGCAGTCTGATAGCGGGCGAATACAATGAGCAGTTCTTC.

This clonotype was seen ten or more times. The chain recombines TRBV12-3 or TRBV12-4 with TRBJ1-2; unclear D gene. The V end was cut by 6 bases, the J end by 12 bases, with 20 bases between. The CDR3 covers 13 residues. The CDR3, as DNA: TGTGCCAGCAGGGGTTCGGACCGACTCCGAAACACCTTC. Translating gives CASRGSDRLRNTF.

In its sample, this clonotype was seen a few times. The chain combines TRBV4-3 with TRBJ2-7, with 9 bases identical to TRBD2. The junction had 6 bases not matched to a gene; V was cut back by 0 bases and J by 3 bases. CDR1 LGHNA and CDR2 YSLEER come from the germline V gene. This CDR3 spans 16 amino acids. In DNA form, the CDR3 reads TGCGCCAGCAGCCAAGATACCCTAGCGGGACTCTACGAGCAGTACTTC. It codes for CASSQDTLAGLYEQYF.

This clonotype has more than one count but fewer than ten. The gene calls are TRBV20-1 and TRBJ2-1; D is perhaps TRBD2 (7 bases). Germline V gene data show CDR1 as DFQATT and CDR2 as SNEGSKA (reference sequence). The CDR3 runs to 14 residues. V lost 1 base and J 8 bases, leaving 15 bases between the germline ends. The CDR3 reads CSARAGGALYEQFF. CDR3 nucleotides: TGCAGTGCTAGAGCTGGGGGGGCCTTGTATGAGCAGTTCTTC.

The rearrangement links TRBV20-1 to TRBJ1-5; D gene ambiguous. The germline CDR1 and CDR2 sequences are DFQATT and SNEGSKA (reference sequence). The germline V and J ends were trimmed by 3 bases and 14 bases, with 20 bases remaining between them. The CDR3 is made up of 13 amino acids. The CDR3 loop is CSARGGSLALEHF. The CDR3 DNA is TGCAGTGCTAGGGGCGGGTCCCTTGCCCTCGAGCATTTT.

This clonotype was seen a few times. The genes are TRBV5-6 and TRBJ1-1, with D perhaps matching TRBD1 (5 bases). The V end lost 5 bases, the J end lost 1 base, and 12 bases lay between the germline ends. This CDR3 has 14 amino acids. Germline-derived CDR1 and CDR2 are SGHDT and YYEEEE. The CDR3 region has the DNA TGTGCCAGCAGTTGGAGGGACGGGAACACTGAAGCTTTCTTT. Translation: CASSWRDGNTEAFF.

The chain is built from TRBV7-2 and TRBJ1-6; 7 positions agree with TRBD1. Germline CDR1 reads SGHTA; CDR2 reads FQGNSA. V shed 6 bases, J shed 7 bases, and the junction held 9 bases outside the gene matches. CDR3 length: 15 amino acids. The CDR3 nucleotides are TGTGCCAGCAGGGTGGGAGGGACAGTAAATTCACCCCTCCACTTT. This translates into CASRVGGTVNSPLHF.

The chain combines TRBV6-2 or TRBV6-3 with TRBJ2-2; 9 nucleotides agree with TRBD1. The CDR3 is made up of 13 amino acids. Germline V gene sequence: CDR1 MNHEY, CDR2 SVGEGT. The V segment lost 11 bases and the J segment 4 bases; nucleotides outside the gene matches: 5. The CDR3 region is CAGHRGRTGELFF. The DNA for the CDR3 is TGTGCCGGTCACAGGGGGCGCACCGGGGAGCTGTTTTTT.

This chain uses TRBV29-1 with TRBJ2-3, with D perhaps TRBD1 or TRBD2 (5 bases each). CDR3 size: 12 residues. Germline-derived CDR1 and CDR2 are SQVTM and ANQGSEA. V dropped 2 bases and J dropped 4 bases, with 7 bases sitting between them. CDR3 in DNA: TGCAGCGTTGAAAGGGACCCAGATACGCAGTATTTT. This encodes CSVERDPDTQYF.

This clonotype has a handful of counts. The chain is built from TRBV6-5 and TRBJ1-4; D ambiguous. The CDR3 contains 15 residues. Trimming cost V 2 bases and J 8 bases, with 15 bases left between them. Germline V gene data show CDR1 as MNHEY and CDR2 as SVGAGI. In nucleotides, the CDR3 is TGTGCCAGCAGTTACACCATTAGCCAAGAAGAAAAACTGTTTTTT. Residues: CASSYTISQEEKLFF.